Detailed here is one T cell receptor beta chain. Its recognized antigen is unknown. Base qualities are not at hand, and no much larger clone is one base apart. The data stem from a study of blood T cell repertoires in COVID-19 (dated by TCRdb to about 2020). In terms of the full investigation: Collaborator samples came from the United States, Italy and Spain and covered acute and convalescent phases of COVID-19. The material from the prospective study consisted of cDNA or gDNA derived from T cells, B-cell-depleted T cells, or PBMCs. The dataset comprised deeply sampled blood TCRbeta repertoires from subjects exposed to, actively infected with, or recovered from COVID-19. The repertoires were released in a freely available public database meant as a resource for research on the immune response to SARS-CoV-2. The samples were drawn from the first 160 participants of the ongoing ImmuneRACE study and from some 1,300 subjects provided by 6 global collaborators. Sample metadata almost always included a de-identified subject ID, COVID-19 status, age in years and sex. Where available, HLA class I and class II types were taken from metadata supplied by the sample provider and were not determined by assay-based typing. General findings and caveats noted by the study authors: The amount of clinical and demographic metadata varied by source and participant and was provided uncurated.

TCRbeta CDR3 regions were amplified from genomic DNA by means of the immunoSEQ Assay, a bias-controlled multiplex PCR. Per the original workflow: The number of nucleated cells in each sample was estimated from the amplification of reference gene primers within the assay. To quantify the absolute abundance of each unique TCRbeta CDR3 rearrangement, sequence reads were collapsed and filtered. For each sample, productive Simpson clonality was calculated as the square root of Simpson's diversity index over productive rearrangements. Sourced from immuneACCESS, this table was stored by TCRdb with only in-frame sequences that have V and J called. A share of the clones is absent; for the studies checked, an unresolved V gene accounts for under half, and the remainder has no known explanation. From that table come the V and J calls and clone size; the DNA was used to work out D and trimming. The sample yields tens of thousands of clones; around 77% were counted once. 16% of the sample is taken by the ten largest.

Each collaborating institution followed its own protocols to collect whole blood in K2EDTA tubes. For TCRbeta analysis, collaborators shipped samples in one of three forms: frozen whole blood, isolated PBMCs, or DNA extracted from either of those sample types. The CDR3 measures 13 amino acids from cysteine to phenylalanine. The CDR3 DNA has 39 bases and is translated from base 1. The junction carries 7 bases between V and J, which are trimmed by 2 bases and 5 bases respectively. The germline V gene provides CDR1 SGDLS and CDR2 YYNGEE. Sequencing used peripheral blood. The sequence was obtained from a man aged 65 to 79 with active or convalescent COVID-19. This receptor chain uses TRBV9 and TRBJ1-4, with a tentative D gene TRBD1 over 6 matching bases. This receptor carries the CDR3 CASSVTGNEKLFF. The DNA sequence is given as TGTGCCAGCAGCGTTACAGGGAATGAAAAACTGTTTTTT.